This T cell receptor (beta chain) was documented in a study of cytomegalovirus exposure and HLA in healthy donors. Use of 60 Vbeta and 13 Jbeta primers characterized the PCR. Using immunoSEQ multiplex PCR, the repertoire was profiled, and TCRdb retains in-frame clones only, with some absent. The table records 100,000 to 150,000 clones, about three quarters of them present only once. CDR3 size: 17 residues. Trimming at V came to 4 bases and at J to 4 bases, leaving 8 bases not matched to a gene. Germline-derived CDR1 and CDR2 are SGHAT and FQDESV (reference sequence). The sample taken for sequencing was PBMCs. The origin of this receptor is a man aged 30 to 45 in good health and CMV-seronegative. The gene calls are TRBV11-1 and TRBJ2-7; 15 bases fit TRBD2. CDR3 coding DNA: TGTGCCAGCAGCTCTGGACTAGCGGGGGGGTTCGAGTACGAGCAGTACTTC. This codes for CASSSGLAGGFEYEQYF.